These 30 T cell receptor beta chains originate from one sample sequenced in a study of identical twins. MiXCR, run by TCRdb on the 5' RACE reads, gives a single entry per CDR3 protein. Of about 570,000 distinct CDR3 sequences listed, more than 9% were seen once; the top ten hold under 3.5%. These same records also appear under a second study, on yellow fever vaccine responses in identical twins.

The sequencing input was PBMCs. The receptors derive from a woman younger than 30 in good health.

This clonotype showed up many times. The chain couples TRBV11-1 to TRBJ2-5, with 7 bases that match TRBD2. CDR1 and CDR2 from the germline V gene are SGHAT and FQDESV (reference sequence). The CDR3 runs 18 residues. V trimming: 5 bases; J trimming: 1 base; junction bases outside the gene matches: 16. The CDR3 DNA reads TGTGCCAGCAGCCACACAGAGCTCGGGAGGATTCGCCAAGAGACCCAGTACTTC. This sequence encodes CASSHTELGRIRQETQYF.

The chain carries TRBV30 and TRBJ2-7; 9 bases are shared with TRBD2. V lost 2 bases to trimming and J lost 4 bases; unmatched junction nucleotides: 9. CDR3 size: 15 residues. CDR1 and CDR2 from the germline V gene are GTSNPN and SVGIG (reference sequence). CDR3 amino acids: CAWSLSGLAKYEQYF. The CDR3 DNA is TGTGCCTGGAGTCTGTCGGGACTAGCTAAGTACGAGCAGTACTTC. The whole variable domain, filled in from reference TRBV30 and TRBJ2-7, reads SQTIHQWPATLVQPVGSPLSLECTVEGTSNPNLYWYRQAAGRGLQLLFYSVGIGQISSEVPQNLSASRPQDRQFILSSKKLLLSDSGFYLCAWSLSGLAKYEQYFGPGTRLTVT.

This clonotype was seen many times. The chain employs TRBV10-3 and TRBJ2-5, with D unresolved. Germline V gene data show CDR1 as ENHRY and CDR2 as SYGVKD. This CDR3 has 15 amino acids. Trimming cost V 3 bases and J 0 bases, with 11 bases left between them. For the CDR3, the DNA is TGTGCCATCAGTGAAGGTAGGACCGACCAAGAGACCCAGTACTTC. Encoded protein: CAISEGRTDQETQYF.

The chain combines TRBV6-2 or TRBV6-3 with TRBJ2-5, with unresolved D. The CDR3 contains 13 residues. V lost 5 bases and J 1 base, leaving 8 bases between the germline ends. Germline V lookup: CDR1 MNHEY, CDR2 SVGEGT. CDR3 in DNA: TGTGCCAGCAGTCAAATCGTCCAAGAGACCCAGTACTTC. Protein: CASSQIVQETQYF.

The gene calls are TRBV6-6 and TRBJ2-7, with D possibly called TRBD1 or TRBD2 (5 bases each). The CDR3 has 13 amino acids. CDR1 is MNHNY, CDR2 SVGAGI, per germline (reference sequence). V dropped 6 bases and J dropped 7 bases, with 16 bases sitting between them. The DNA for the CDR3 is TGTGCCAGCAGCCCCCAGCAGGGAGTGGAGCAGTACTTC. Translating it yields CASSPQQGVEQYF.

A few counts support this clonotype. The V and J genes are TRBV27 and TRBJ2-2, with 8 bases fitting TRBD1. The CDR3 covers 15 residues. The V and J ends lost 5 bases and 4 bases, in that order; junction bases with no gene match: 6. The V gene's germline CDR1 is MNHEY and CDR2 SMNVEV (reference sequence). The CDR3 reads CASSLDTGGTGELFF. CDR3 DNA sequence: TGTGCCAGCAGTCTCGACACAGGGGGCACCGGGGAGCTGTTTTTT.

The sample holds many counts of this clonotype. The V call is TRBV20-1, the J call TRBJ2-1; D gene unclear. Trimming removed 0 bases at V and 6 bases at J, with 15 bases between. The CDR3 totals 15 residues. Germline V lookup: CDR1 DFQATT, CDR2 SNEGSKA (reference sequence). CDR3 loop: CSARDPDGIRNEQFF. The CDR3 coding sequence is TGCAGTGCTAGAGACCCCGACGGTATCCGCAATGAGCAGTTCTTC.

This clonotype was counted many times. V and J are TRBV29-1 and TRBJ2-1; 9 bases fit TRBD2. V lost 4 bases to trimming and J lost 5 bases; unmatched junction nucleotides: 9. CDR1 SQVTM and CDR2 ANQGSEA come from the germline V gene. The CDR3 covers 15 residues. This CDR3 reads CSVGVAGVGNNEQFF. The CDR3 nucleotides are TGCAGCGTTGGAGTAGCGGGAGTAGGTAACAATGAGCAGTTCTTC.

This clonotype was observed a few times. J is TRBJ1-3 and V is TRBV6-1, with 10 positions matching TRBD1. The germline CDR1 and CDR2 sequences are MNHNS and SASEGT. The ends lost 6 bases at V and 4 bases at J; junction bases unmatched: 6. This CDR3 spans 15 amino acids. This CDR3 is CASRRQGAKGNTIYF. DNA of the CDR3: TGTGCCAGCAGACGACAGGGGGCTAAAGGAAACACCATATATTTT.

This sequence joins TRBV5-1 and TRBJ1-1; 9 bases match TRBD1. The CDR3 is 14 amino acids. Germline CDR1 reads SGHRS; CDR2 reads YFSETQ. With 0 bases clipped from V and 10 bases from J, the junction kept 7 bases outside the gene matches. In nucleotides, the CDR3 is TGCGCCAGCAGCTTGGAGGGACAGGGATTGGGAGCTTTCTTT. Encoded protein: CASSLEGQGLGAFF. Variable domain in full (rest from reference TRBV5-1 and TRBJ1-1): KAGVTQTPRYLIKTRGQQVTLSCSPISGHRSVSWYQQTPGQGLQFLFEYFSETQRNKGNFPGRFSGRQFSNSRSEMNVSTLELGDSALYLCASSLEGQGLGAFFGQGTRLTVV.

There are a few counts of this clonotype. The rearrangement uses TRBV7-9 and TRBJ2-1; 12 bases match TRBD1. This CDR3 spans 15 amino acids. Germline V gives CDR1 SEHNR, CDR2 FQNEAQ (reference sequence). With 2 bases clipped from V and 8 bases from J, the junction kept 4 bases outside the gene matches. CDR3 in amino acids: CASSLSGQGAHEQFF. The CDR3, as DNA: TGTGCCAGCAGCTTATCGGGACAGGGGGCGCATGAGCAGTTCTTC.

This clonotype was recorded many times. Written as DNA, the CDR3 is TGTGCCACACAACGGGACCCCCTTAGAGCAGATACGCAGTATTTT. It encodes CATQRDPLRADTQYF. The J gene is TRBJ2-3, the V gene TRBV2; D might be TRBD1 or TRBD2, each matching 5 bases. Germline V gene lookup returns CDR1 SNHLY and CDR2 FYNNEI. This CDR3 comprises 15 residues. With 10 bases removed from V and 4 bases from J, the gap between germline ends came to 21 bases. The full variable domain, with the rest looked up from reference TRBV2 and TRBJ2-3, is EPEVTQTPSHQVTQMGQEVILRCVPISNHLYFYWYRQILGQKVEFLVSFYNNEISEKSEIFDDQFSVERPDGSNFTLKIRSTKLEDSAMYFCATQRDPLRADTQYFGPGTRLTVL.

The sample holds many counts of this clonotype. This chain uses TRBV27 with TRBJ2-2, with a tentative D call TRBD1 (5 bases). The germline V gene encodes CDR1 MNHEY and CDR2 SMNVEV (reference sequence). The V end lost 6 bases, the J end lost 7 bases, and 15 bases lay between the germline ends. The CDR3 length is 14 residues. The CDR3 loop reads CASSPPDRYGELFF. Here the CDR3 DNA reads TGTGCCAGCAGCCCCCCCGACAGATACGGGGAGCTGTTTTTT.

This clonotype was recorded at least ten times. V and J are TRBV27 and TRBJ2-5; TRBD2 is a possible D gene (6 bases). Germline V gene data show CDR1 as MNHEY and CDR2 as SMNVEV (reference sequence). The CDR3 extends over 15 amino acids. The V end lost 3 bases, the J end lost 5 bases, and 16 bases lay between the germline ends. For the CDR3, the DNA is TGTGCCAGCAGTTTTTTCGGCGGGAACGGGGAGACCCAGTACTTC. Protein sequence: CASSFFGGNGETQYF.

Only a few counts were recorded for this clonotype. The CDR3 here is CASSWGRSTDTQYF. The DNA for the CDR3 is TGTGCCTCGTCATGGGGCAGAAGCACAGATACGCAGTATTTT. The chain carries TRBV19 and TRBJ2-3; maybe TRBD1 (5 bases). Trimming removed 11 bases from V and 0 bases from J, with 15 bases in between. Germline loops: CDR1 LNHDA, CDR2 SQIVND (reference sequence). CDR3 size: 14 residues. Variable domain in full (rest from reference TRBV19 and TRBJ2-3): DGGITQSPKYLFRKEGQNVTLSCEQNLNHDAMYWYRQDPGQGLRLIYYSQIVNDFQKGDIAEGYSVSREKKESFPLTVTSAQKNPTAFYLCASSWGRSTDTQYFGPGTRLTVL.

This clonotype has only a few counts. The chain employs TRBV5-1 and TRBJ2-6, with D hard to call. V was shortened by 1 base and J by 0 bases, with 5 bases between the two germline ends. The CDR3 is 15 residues long. Germline V lookup: CDR1 SGHRS, CDR2 YFSETQ. CDR3 nucleotide sequence: TGCGCCAGCAGCTTGCCGCGCTCTGGGGCCAACGTCCTGACTTTC. This encodes CASSLPRSGANVLTF.

There are many counts of this clonotype. The DNA for the CDR3 is TGTGCCAGCAGTTTAGGTGACAATTCCTACGAGCAGTACTTC. It translates to CASSLGDNSYEQYF. This chain uses TRBV12-3 or TRBV12-4 with TRBJ2-7; D call uncertain. The CDR3 loop spans 14 amino acids. The V gene lost 1 base and the J gene lost 1 base, with 8 bases spanning the gap.

The chain links TRBV6-2 or TRBV6-3 to TRBJ2-7, with TRBD1 matching 9 bases. V was clipped by 0 bases and J by 5 bases; unmatched bases: 8. This CDR3 spans 16 amino acids. Germline values: CDR1 MNHEY, CDR2 SVGEGT. CDR3 region: CASSYSRRQGGNEQYF. CDR3 nucleotides: TGTGCCAGCAGTTACTCGAGGAGACAGGGGGGGAACGAGCAGTACTTC.

The CDR3 nucleotides are TGTGCCAGCAGCCAGGGACAGGTGTGGCAGGAGCAGTACTTC. It specifies CASSQGQVWQEQYF. The chain links TRBV4-2 to TRBJ2-7; 8 bases line up with TRBD1. Germline V gene data show CDR1 as LGHNA and CDR2 as YNFKEQ. The V segment lost 3 bases and the J segment 7 bases; nucleotides outside the gene matches: 8. The CDR3 length is 14 residues.

This chain connects TRBV5-1 to TRBJ1-1, with 7 positions matching TRBD1. From germline, CDR1 is SGHRS and CDR2 YFSETQ. Unmatched junction bases numbered 5, after V lost 4 bases and J lost 8 bases. There are 12 residues in the CDR3. CDR3 coding DNA: TGCGCCAGCAGCGCCGGGGACAGCGAAGCTTTCTTT. It yields the protein CASSAGDSEAFF.

This clonotype was seen at least ten times. The V call is TRBV5-6, the J call TRBJ1-6; D is unresolved. V lost 0 bases and J lost 5, with 9 bases in between. The germline gives CDR1 SGHDT, CDR2 YYEEEE. The CDR3 spans 15 residues. The CDR3 protein is CASSLVGVNNSPLHF. CDR3 sequence (DNA): TGTGCCAGCAGCTTGGTCGGGGTAAATAATTCACCCCTCCACTTT.

This clonotype was observed many times. V is TRBV11-1 and J is TRBJ2-7, with D uncertain. The length of the CDR3 is 15 residues. Germline CDR1 is SGHAT and CDR2 is FQDESV (reference sequence). V was shortened by 2 bases and J by 1 base, with 12 bases between the two germline ends. In nucleotides, the CDR3 is TGTGCCAGCAGCTTAAGGCCCCATGGGTCCTACGAGCAGTACTTC. This sequence encodes CASSLRPHGSYEQYF.

CDR3 nucleotides: TGTGCCATCAGCCTGCCAGGCACAGATACGCAGTATTTT. Its translation is CAISLPGTDTQYF. V gene TRBV10-3 combines with J gene TRBJ2-3; the D is unclear. CDR1 is ENHRY, CDR2 SYGVKD, per germline. This CDR3 spans 13 amino acids. With 6 bases removed from V and 1 base from J, the gap between germline ends came to 8 bases.

V usage is TRBV7-9 and J usage is TRBJ2-7; 12 bases map to TRBD2. CDR3 size: 17 residues. CDR1 and CDR2 from the germline V gene are SEHNR and FQNEAQ (reference sequence). V shed 1 base and J 0 bases; nucleotides not matched to a gene: 4. DNA for the CDR3: TGTGCCAGCAGCTTAGGCGGACTAGCGGGGACCTCCTACGAGCAGTACTTC. This gives the protein CASSLGGLAGTSYEQYF.

This clonotype was found a few times. The chain combines TRBV29-1 with TRBJ2-5; maybe TRBD1 (5 bases). V lost 6 bases and J 2 bases, leaving 10 bases between the germline ends. The CDR3 length is 12 residues. Germline values: CDR1 SQVTM, CDR2 ANQGSEA. This CDR3 is CSVHSGQETQYF. Here the CDR3 DNA reads TGCAGCGTGCATTCAGGGCAAGAGACCCAGTACTTC.

The V gene is TRBV20-1, the J gene TRBJ2-7; 8 bases match TRBD1. Germline trimming cut 3 bases from V and 5 bases from J; bases unmatched to any gene: 9. CDR3 length: 14 amino acids. Germline V gives CDR1 DFQATT, CDR2 SNEGSKA (reference sequence). CDR3 in amino acids: CSARRQGSRNEQYF. CDR3 DNA: TGCAGTGCTAGGAGACAGGGGAGTCGGAACGAGCAGTACTTC.

Many counts were recorded for this clonotype. The chain joins TRBV10-3 to TRBJ1-4; unclear D gene. The V gene lost 0 bases and the J gene lost 7 bases, with 6 bases spanning the gap. CDR3 length: 13 amino acids. The germline gives CDR1 ENHRY, CDR2 SYGVKD. CDR3: CAISESWGEKLFF. DNA for the CDR3: TGTGCCATCAGTGAGTCTTGGGGTGAAAAACTGTTTTTT.

The chain couples TRBV5-1 to TRBJ2-1, with D unresolved. V lost 4 bases and J lost 0, with 11 bases in between. The CDR3 contains 15 residues. Germline V gives CDR1 SGHRS, CDR2 YFSETQ. The CDR3 sequence: CASSPDQSSYNEQFF. The CDR3 DNA reads TGCGCCAGCAGCCCGGACCAGAGCTCCTACAATGAGCAGTTCTTC.

The V call is TRBV27, the J call TRBJ2-3; TRBD2 agrees at 13 bases. In germline, CDR1 is MNHEY, CDR2 SMNVEV (reference sequence). The CDR3 is 17 residues long. With V trimmed by 6 bases and J by 3 bases, 9 bases remained unmatched. The DNA for the CDR3 is TGTGCCAGCAGGGCGATGGGACTAGCGGGACTGACAGATACGCAGTATTTT. Translating it yields CASRAMGLAGLTDTQYF.

This clonotype has more than one count but fewer than ten. The rearrangement joins TRBV4-1 to TRBJ2-1; TRBD2 matches 10 bases. CDR1 is MGHRA, CDR2 YSYEKL, per germline. This CDR3 has 16 amino acids. V dropped 0 bases and J dropped 7; count of bases not matched to a gene: 6. The CDR3 region is CASSQDLAGGKNEQFF. The CDR3 DNA is TGCGCCAGCAGCCAAGACTTAGCGGGAGGTAAAAATGAGCAGTTCTTC.